This T cell receptor (beta chain) was sequenced for a study of blood T cell repertoires in COVID-19. Whole-study context: From the United States, Italy and Spain came samples of acute and convalescent COVID-19.

Here immunoSEQ multiplex PCR was the method, and the copy in TCRdb shows in-frame clones only, minus some. The table lists around 24,000 clones, 75% to 90% of them singletons. With 5 bases clipped from V and 8 bases from J, the junction kept 3 bases outside the gene matches. This CDR3 has 13 amino acids. Germline V gene sequence: CDR1 MDHEN, CDR2 SYDVKM. This clone was recorded only once. The source of this sequence is a woman between 65 and 79 years old with active COVID-19. V usage is TRBV28 and J usage is TRBJ1-2, with TRBD1 matching 12 bases. The sequencing sample was made of peripheral blood. CDR3 sequence reads: CASSGTGGWGYTF. CDR3 bases: TGTGCCAGCAGTGGGACAGGGGGCTGGGGCTACACCTTC.